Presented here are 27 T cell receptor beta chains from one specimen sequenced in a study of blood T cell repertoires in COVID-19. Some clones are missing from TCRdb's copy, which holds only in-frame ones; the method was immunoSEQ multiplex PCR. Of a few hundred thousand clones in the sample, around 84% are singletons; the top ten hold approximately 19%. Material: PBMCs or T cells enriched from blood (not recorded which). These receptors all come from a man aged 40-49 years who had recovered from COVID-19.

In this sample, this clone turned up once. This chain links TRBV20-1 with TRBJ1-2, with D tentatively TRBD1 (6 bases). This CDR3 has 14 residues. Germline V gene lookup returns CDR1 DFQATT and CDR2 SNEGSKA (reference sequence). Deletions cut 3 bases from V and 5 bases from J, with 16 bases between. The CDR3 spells CSASRTVGQYGYTF. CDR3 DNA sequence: TGCAGTGCTAGTAGGACAGTCGGTCAATATGGCTACACCTTC.

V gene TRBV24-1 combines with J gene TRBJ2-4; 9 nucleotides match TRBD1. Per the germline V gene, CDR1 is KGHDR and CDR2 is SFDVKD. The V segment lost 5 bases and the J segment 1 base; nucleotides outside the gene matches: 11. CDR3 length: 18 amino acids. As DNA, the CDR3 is TGTGCCACCAGTGGCGGGACAGGGTTACTCATGGCCAAAAACATTCAGTACTTC. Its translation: CATSGGTGLLMAKNIQYF.

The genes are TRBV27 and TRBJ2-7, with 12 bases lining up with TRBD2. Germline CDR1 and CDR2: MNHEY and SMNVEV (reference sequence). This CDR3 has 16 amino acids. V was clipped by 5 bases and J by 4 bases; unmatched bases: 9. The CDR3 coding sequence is TGTGCCAGCAGTCCCCTAGCGGGAGGGCCTGGATACGAGCAGTACTTC. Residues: CASSPLAGGPGYEQYF.

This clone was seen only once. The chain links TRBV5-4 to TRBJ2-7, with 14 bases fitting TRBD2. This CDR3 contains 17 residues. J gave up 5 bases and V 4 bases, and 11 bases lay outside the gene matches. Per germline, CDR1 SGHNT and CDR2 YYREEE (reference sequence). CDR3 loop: CASSPQSGLAGADEQYF. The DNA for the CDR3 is TGTGCCAGCAGCCCCCAATCGGGACTAGCGGGAGCTGACGAGCAGTACTTC.

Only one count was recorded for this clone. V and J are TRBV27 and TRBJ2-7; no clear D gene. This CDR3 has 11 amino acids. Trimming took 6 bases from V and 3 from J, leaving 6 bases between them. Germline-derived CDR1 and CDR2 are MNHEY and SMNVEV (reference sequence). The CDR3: CASRNNYEQYF. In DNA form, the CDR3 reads TGTGCCAGCAGAAACAACTACGAGCAGTACTTC.

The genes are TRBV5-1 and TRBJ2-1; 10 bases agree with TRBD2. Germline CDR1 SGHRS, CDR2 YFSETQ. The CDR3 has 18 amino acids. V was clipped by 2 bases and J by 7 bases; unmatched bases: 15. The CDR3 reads CASSFVAGGFRGKNEQFF. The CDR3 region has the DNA TGCGCCAGCAGCTTCGTAGCGGGAGGCTTTAGGGGGAAGAATGAGCAGTTCTTC. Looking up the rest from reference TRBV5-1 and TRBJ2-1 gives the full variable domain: KAGVTQTPRYLIKTRGQQVTLSCSPISGHRSVSWYQQTPGQGLQFLFEYFSETQRNKGNFPGRFSGRQFSNSRSEMNVSTLELGDSALYLCASSFVAGGFRGKNEQFFGPGTRLTVL.

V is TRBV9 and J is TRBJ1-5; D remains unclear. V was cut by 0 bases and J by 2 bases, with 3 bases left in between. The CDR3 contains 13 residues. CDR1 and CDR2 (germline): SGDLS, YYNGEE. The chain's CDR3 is CASSVAGNQPQHF. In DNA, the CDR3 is TGTGCCAGCAGCGTAGCCGGCAATCAGCCCCAGCATTTT. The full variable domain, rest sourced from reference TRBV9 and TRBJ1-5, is DSGVTQTPKHLITATGQRVTLRCSPRSGDLSVYWYQQSLDQGLQFLIQYYNGEERAKGNILERFSAQQFPDLHSELNLSSLELGDSALYFCASSVAGNQPQHFGDGTRLSIL.

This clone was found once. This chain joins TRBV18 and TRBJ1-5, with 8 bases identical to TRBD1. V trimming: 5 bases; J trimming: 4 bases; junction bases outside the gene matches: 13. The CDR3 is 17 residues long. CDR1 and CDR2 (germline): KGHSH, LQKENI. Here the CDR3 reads CASSSKTGAPQNQPQHF. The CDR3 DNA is TGTGCCAGCTCATCTAAGACAGGGGCGCCCCAAAATCAGCCCCAGCATTTT.

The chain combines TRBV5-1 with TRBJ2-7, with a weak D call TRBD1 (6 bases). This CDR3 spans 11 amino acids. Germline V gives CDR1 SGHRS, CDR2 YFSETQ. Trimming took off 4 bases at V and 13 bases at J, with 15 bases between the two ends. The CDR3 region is CASSRGTYQYF. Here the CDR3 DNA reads TGCGCCAGCAGCAGGGGGACCTATCAATACTTC.

The CDR3 is CAISGGTGANYEQYF. The CDR3 bases are TGTGCCATCAGTGGGGGGACAGGCGCCAACTACGAGCAGTACTTC. The chain uses TRBV10-3 and TRBJ2-7; TRBD1 matches at 8 bases. Per germline, CDR1 ENHRY and CDR2 SYGVKD. There are 15 residues in the CDR3. Germline trimming cut 4 bases from V and 3 bases from J; bases unmatched to any gene: 8.

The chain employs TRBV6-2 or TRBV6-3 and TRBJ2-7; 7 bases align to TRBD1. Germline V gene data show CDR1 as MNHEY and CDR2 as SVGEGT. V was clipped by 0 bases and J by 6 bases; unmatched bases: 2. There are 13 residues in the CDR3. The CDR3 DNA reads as TGTGCCAGCAGTTACTCGACAGGGTTCGAGCAGTACTTC. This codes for CASSYSTGFEQYF.

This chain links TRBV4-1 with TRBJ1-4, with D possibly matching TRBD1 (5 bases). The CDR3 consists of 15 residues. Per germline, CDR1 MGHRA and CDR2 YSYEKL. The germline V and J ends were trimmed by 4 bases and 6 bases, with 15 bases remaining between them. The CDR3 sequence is CASSRKGEEDEKLFF. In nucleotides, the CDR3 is TGCGCCAGCAGCCGCAAAGGGGAGGAGGATGAAAAACTGTTTTTT.

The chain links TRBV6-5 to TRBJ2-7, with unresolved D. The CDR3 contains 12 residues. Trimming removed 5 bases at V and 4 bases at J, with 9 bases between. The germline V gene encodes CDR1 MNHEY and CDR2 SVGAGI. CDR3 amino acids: CASSTTRYEQYF. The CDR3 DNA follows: TGTGCCAGCAGTACCACAAGATACGAGCAGTACTTC.

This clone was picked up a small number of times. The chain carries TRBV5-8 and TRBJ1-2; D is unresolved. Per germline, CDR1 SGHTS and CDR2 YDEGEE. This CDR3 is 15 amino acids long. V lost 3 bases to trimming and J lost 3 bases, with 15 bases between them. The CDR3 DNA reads TGTGCCAGCAGCTATTCCCCTCAGGTCCACTATGGCTACACCTTC. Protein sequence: CASSYSPQVHYGYTF.

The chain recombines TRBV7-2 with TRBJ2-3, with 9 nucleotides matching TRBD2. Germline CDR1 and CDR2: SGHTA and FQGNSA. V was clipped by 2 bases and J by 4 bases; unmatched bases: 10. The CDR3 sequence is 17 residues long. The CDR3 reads CASSLNGGRGGADTQYF. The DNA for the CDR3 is TGTGCCAGCAGCTTAAACGGCGGGAGGGGAGGGGCAGATACGCAGTATTTT. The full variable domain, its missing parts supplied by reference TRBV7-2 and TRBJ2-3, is GAGVSQSPSNKVTEKGKDVELRCDPISGHTALYWYRQSLGQGLEFLIYFQGNSAPDKSGLPSDRFSAERTGGSVSTLTIQRTQQEDSAVYLCASSLNGGRGGADTQYFGPGTRLTVL.

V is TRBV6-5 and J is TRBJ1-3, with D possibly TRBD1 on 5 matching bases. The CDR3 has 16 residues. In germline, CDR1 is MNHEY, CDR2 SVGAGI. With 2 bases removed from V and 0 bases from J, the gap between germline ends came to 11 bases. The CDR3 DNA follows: TGTGCCAGCAGTTACGGGCGGGGCCACTCTGGAAACACCATATATTTT. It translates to CASSYGRGHSGNTIYF.

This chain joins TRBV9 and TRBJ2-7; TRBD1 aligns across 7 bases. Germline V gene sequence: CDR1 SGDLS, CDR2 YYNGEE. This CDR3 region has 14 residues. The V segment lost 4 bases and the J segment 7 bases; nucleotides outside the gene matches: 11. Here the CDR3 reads CASSPGTAAVEQYF. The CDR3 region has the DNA TGTGCCAGCAGCCCCGGGACAGCGGCCGTTGAGCAGTACTTC.

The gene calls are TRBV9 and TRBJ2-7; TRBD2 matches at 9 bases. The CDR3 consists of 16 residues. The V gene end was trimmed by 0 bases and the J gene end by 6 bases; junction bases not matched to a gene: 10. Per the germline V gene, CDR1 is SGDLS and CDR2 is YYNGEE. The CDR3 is CASSVGMLAGVGEQYF. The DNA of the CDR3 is TGTGCCAGCAGCGTAGGGATGTTAGCGGGAGTGGGCGAGCAGTACTTC.

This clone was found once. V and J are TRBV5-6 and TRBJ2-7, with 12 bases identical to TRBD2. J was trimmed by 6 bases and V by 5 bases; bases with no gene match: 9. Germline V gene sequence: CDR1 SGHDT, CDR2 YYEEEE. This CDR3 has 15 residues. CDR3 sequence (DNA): TGTGCCAGCAGAGCCCGACTAGCGGGAGTTTCCGAGCAGTACTTC. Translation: CASRARLAGVSEQYF.

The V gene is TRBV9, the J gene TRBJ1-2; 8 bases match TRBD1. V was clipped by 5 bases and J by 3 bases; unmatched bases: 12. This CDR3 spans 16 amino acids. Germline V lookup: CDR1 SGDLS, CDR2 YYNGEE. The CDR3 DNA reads TGTGCCAGCAGGGTAACCGGGACAGGTTACGACTATGGCTACACCTTC. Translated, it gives CASRVTGTGYDYGYTF.

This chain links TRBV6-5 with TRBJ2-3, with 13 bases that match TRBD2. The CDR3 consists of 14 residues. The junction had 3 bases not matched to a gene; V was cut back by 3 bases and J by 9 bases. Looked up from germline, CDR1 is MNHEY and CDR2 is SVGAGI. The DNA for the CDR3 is TGTGCCAGCAGTTATGGACTAGCGGGAGACACGCAGTATTTT. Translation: CASSYGLAGDTQYF.

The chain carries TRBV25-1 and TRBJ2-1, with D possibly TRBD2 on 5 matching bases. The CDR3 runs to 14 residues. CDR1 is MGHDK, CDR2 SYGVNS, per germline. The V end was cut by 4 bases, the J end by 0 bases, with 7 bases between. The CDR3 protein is CASSGGYSYNEQFF. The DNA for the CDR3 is TGTGCCAGCAGTGGAGGGTACTCCTACAATGAGCAGTTCTTC.

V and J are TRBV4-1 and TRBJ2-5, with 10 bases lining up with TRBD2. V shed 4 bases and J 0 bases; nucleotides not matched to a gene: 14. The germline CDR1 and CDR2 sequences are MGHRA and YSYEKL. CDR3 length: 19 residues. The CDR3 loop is CASSLTDKGSGRDQETQYF. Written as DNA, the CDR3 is TGCGCCAGCAGCCTCACAGATAAAGGGAGCGGGAGGGACCAAGAGACCCAGTACTTC.

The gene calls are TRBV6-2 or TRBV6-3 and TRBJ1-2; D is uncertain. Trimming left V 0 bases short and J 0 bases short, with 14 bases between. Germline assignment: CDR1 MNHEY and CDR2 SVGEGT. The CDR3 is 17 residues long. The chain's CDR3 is CASSYSAGNIANYGYTF. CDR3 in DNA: TGTGCCAGCAGTTACTCCGCGGGAAATATAGCTAACTATGGCTACACCTTC.

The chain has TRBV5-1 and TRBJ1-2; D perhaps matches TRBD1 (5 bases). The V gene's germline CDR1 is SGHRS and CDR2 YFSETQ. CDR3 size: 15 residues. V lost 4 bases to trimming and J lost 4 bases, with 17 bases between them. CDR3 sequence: CASSPRQPIVYGYTF. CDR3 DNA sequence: TGCGCCAGCAGCCCTAGACAGCCCATCGTCTATGGCTACACCTTC. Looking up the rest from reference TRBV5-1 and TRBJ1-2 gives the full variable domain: KAGVTQTPRYLIKTRGQQVTLSCSPISGHRSVSWYQQTPGQGLQFLFEYFSETQRNKGNFPGRFSGRQFSNSRSEMNVSTLELGDSALYLCASSPRQPIVYGYTFGSGTRLTVV.

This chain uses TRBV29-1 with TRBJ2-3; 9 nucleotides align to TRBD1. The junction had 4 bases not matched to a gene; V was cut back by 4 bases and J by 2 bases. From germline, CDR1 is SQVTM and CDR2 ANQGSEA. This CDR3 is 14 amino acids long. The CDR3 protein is CSVAGTGHTDTQYF. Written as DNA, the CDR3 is TGCAGCGTTGCCGGGACAGGGCACACAGATACGCAGTATTTT.

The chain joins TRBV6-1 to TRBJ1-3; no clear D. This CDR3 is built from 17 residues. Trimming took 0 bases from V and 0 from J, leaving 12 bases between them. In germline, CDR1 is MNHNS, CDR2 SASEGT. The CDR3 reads CASSEALQFHSGNTIYF. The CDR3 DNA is TGTGCCAGCAGTGAAGCGCTTCAGTTCCACTCTGGAAACACCATATATTTT.